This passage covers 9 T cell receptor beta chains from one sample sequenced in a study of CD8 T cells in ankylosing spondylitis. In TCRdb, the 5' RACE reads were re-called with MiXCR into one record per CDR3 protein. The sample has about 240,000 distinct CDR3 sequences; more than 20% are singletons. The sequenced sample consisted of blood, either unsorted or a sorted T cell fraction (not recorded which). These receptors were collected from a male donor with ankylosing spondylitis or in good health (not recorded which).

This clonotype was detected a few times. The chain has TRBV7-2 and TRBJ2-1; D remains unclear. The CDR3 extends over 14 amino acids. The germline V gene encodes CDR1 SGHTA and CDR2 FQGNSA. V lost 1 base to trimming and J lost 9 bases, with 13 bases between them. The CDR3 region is CASSLGLVGGEQFF. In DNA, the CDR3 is TGTGCCAGCAGCTTAGGGCTAGTTGGTGGTGAGCAGTTCTTC.

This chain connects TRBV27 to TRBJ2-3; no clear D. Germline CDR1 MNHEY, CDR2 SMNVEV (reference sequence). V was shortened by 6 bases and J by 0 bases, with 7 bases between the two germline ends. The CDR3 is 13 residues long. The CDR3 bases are TGTGCCAGCAGGGGCAGGAGCACAGATACGCAGTATTTT. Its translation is CASRGRSTDTQYF.

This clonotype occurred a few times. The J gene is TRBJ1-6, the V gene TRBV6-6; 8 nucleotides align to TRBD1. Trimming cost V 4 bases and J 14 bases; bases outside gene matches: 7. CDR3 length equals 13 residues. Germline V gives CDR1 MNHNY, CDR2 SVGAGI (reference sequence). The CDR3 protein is CASSSQQGGTLHF. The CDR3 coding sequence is TGTGCCAGCAGTTCACAACAGGGGGGGACCCTCCACTTT.

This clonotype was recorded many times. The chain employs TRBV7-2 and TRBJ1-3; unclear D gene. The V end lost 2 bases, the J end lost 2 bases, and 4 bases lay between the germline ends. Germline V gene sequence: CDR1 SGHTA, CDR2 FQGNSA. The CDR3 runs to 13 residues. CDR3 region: CASSLTPGNTIYF. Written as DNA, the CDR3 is TGTGCCAGCAGCTTAACCCCTGGAAACACCATATATTTT.

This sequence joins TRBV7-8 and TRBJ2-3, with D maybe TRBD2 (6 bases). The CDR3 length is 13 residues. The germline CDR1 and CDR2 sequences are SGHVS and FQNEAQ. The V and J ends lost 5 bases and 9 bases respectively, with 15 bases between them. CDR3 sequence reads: CASSPRRVETQYF. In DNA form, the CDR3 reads TGTGCCAGCAGCCCGCGGAGGGTGGAAACGCAGTATTTT. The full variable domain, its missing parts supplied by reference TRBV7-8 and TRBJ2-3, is GAGVSQSPRYKVAKRGQDVALRCDPISGHVSLFWYQQALGQGPEFLTYFQNEAQLDKSGLPSDRFFAERPEGSVSTLKIQRTQQEDSAVYLCASSPRRVETQYFGPGTRLTVL.

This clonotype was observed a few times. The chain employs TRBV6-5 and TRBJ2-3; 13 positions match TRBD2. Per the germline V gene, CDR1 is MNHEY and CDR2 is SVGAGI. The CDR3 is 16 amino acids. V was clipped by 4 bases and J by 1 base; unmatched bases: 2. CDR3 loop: CASSSGTSGGTDTQYF. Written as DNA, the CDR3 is TGTGCCAGCAGTTCCGGGACTAGCGGGGGCACAGATACGCAGTATTTT.

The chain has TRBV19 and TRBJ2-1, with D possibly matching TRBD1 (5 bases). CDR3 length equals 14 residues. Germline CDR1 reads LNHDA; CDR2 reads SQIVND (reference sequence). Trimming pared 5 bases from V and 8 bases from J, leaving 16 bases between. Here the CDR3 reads CASSDDTGIDEQFF. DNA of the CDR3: TGTGCCAGTAGTGACGATACAGGTATCGATGAGCAGTTCTTC.

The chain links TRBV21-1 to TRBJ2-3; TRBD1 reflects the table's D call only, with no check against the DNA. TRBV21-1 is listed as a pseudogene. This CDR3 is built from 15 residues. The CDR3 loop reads CASSKVGFLGGTQYF. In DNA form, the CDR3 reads TGTGCCAGCAGCAAAGTTGGGTTTTTGGGGGGGACGCAGTATTTT.

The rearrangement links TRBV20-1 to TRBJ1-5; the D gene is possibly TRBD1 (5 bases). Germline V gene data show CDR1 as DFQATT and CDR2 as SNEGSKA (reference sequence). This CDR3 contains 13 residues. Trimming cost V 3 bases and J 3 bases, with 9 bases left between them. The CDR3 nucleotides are TGCAGTGCTAGGGGGGACCTCAATCAGCCCCAGCATTTT. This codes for CSARGDLNQPQHF.